This TCR beta chain comes out of a study of cytomegalovirus exposure and HLA in healthy donors. From germline, CDR1 is LGHNA and CDR2 YSLEER. This CDR3 comprises 15 residues. V lost 0 bases to trimming and J lost 6 bases; unmatched junction nucleotides: 5. 60 Vbeta and 13 Jbeta primers were used in PCR. Clones were read by immunoSEQ multiplex PCR, and TCRdb kept only the in-frame ones, dropping some. The sample holds approximately 100,000 clones, about 80% seen once. This clone ranks as medium-sized. The V call is TRBV4-3, the J call TRBJ1-1; TRBD1 matches 9 bases. The sequenced sample was PBMCs. The sequence came from a woman aged 40 to 50 in good health and CMV-seronegative. For the CDR3, the DNA is TGCGCCAGCAGCCAAGAAACCGACAGGGGGTCTGAAGCTTTCTTT. It specifies CASSQETDRGSEAFF.